This TCR beta chain was identified during a study of T cell responses to AZD1222 COVID-19 vaccine. Study-level findings and limits: All repertoire sampling was performed exclusively after the peak T cell response. Clonal diversity was possibly underestimated; the donors were predominantly white British and more often female.

This CDR3 region has 14 residues. V was trimmed by 5 bases and J by 3 bases, leaving 13 bases between them. Germline V lookup: CDR1 SGHAT, CDR2 FQNNGV. Regarding this clone: Its antigen is not identified.

Sequenced by immunoSEQ multiplex PCR; TCRdb stores in-frame clones only, minus some. The sample gives roughly 150,000 clones, roughly 89% of which show up once; about 1.6% is in the top ten. This TCR was sampled from an adult in good health. Sequenced material: peripheral blood, taken on day 0 of AZD1222 vaccination. The chain uses TRBV11-2 and TRBJ1-2, with D possibly matching TRBD1 (5 bases). The CDR3 sequence: CASSKTGTYYGYTF. Written as DNA, the CDR3 is TGTGCCAGCAGCAAAACTGGGACTTACTATGGCTACACCTTC. The whole variable domain, filled in from reference TRBV11-2 and TRBJ1-2, reads EAGVAQSPRYKIIEKRQSVAFWCNPISGHATLYWYQQILGQGPKLLIQFQNNGVVDDSQLPKDRFSAERLKGVDSTLKIQPAKLEDSAVYLCASSKTGTYYGYTFGSGTRLTVV.